Shown below are 14 T cell receptor beta chains from a single sample sequenced in a study of OX40 agonist ivuxolimab in advanced cancers. The library came from the immunoSEQ multiplex PCR assay. Imported from immuneACCESS, the table was reduced by TCRdb to in-frame sequences with V and J called. These copies leave out some clones; in studies compared against another copy, an unresolved V gene accounts for under half, and the cause of the remainder is not known. For this sample there are 45,000 to 60,000 clones; under 85% appear just once. The ten largest clonotypes hold approximately 3.1% of the sample. This sample comprised CD4+ or CD8+ T cells sorted from blood, obtained in a trial of the OX40 agonist ivuxolimab. All receptors come from an adult with an advanced solid tumor such as melanoma, head and neck, liver or kidney cancer.

The chain links TRBV15 to TRBJ1-1, with a tentative D call TRBD1 (5 bases). With 1 base removed from V and 1 base from J, the gap between germline ends came to 10 bases. The V gene's germline CDR1 is LNHNV and CDR2 YYDKDF (reference sequence). This CDR3 spans 15 amino acids. The CDR3 DNA reads as TGTGCCACCAGCAGAGGGGGACCGGCGAACACTGAAGCTTTCTTT. It is translated as CATSRGGPANTEAFF.

This clone showed up just once. The V call is TRBV19, the J call TRBJ1-2, with TRBD1 matching 9 bases. Looked up from germline, CDR1 is LNHDA and CDR2 is SQIVND (reference sequence). This CDR3 is built from 18 residues. J lost 8 bases, V lost 7 bases, and 23 bases had no gene match. CDR3 sequence (DNA): TGTGCCAGTACGAGACAAGCCACAGGGGGCCAGTCATTGATCGGCTACACCTTC. This translates into CASTRQATGGQSLIGYTF.

The rearrangement links TRBV19 to TRBJ2-2, with D unresolved. The V gene's germline CDR1 is LNHDA and CDR2 SQIVND (reference sequence). V was clipped by 10 bases and J by 1 base, with 10 bases between them. This CDR3 has 13 amino acids. CDR3 nucleotide sequence: TGTGCCACCCCGTGGCAGAACACCGGGGAGCTGTTTTTT. It translates to CATPWQNTGELFF.

This clone was detected only a few times. V usage is TRBV7-9 and J usage is TRBJ2-1; 14 bases agree with TRBD2. From germline, CDR1 is SEHNR and CDR2 FQNEAQ (reference sequence). V was clipped by 5 bases and J by 9 bases; unmatched bases: 15. The length of the CDR3 is 18 residues. The CDR3 bases are TGTGCCAGCAGCCTACCTCCACGACTAGCGGGAGGGCGTTCTGAGCAGTTCTTC. Amino acids: CASSLPPRLAGGRSEQFF.

The chain links TRBV6-1 to TRBJ2-1; 11 nucleotides match TRBD1. V lost 4 bases to trimming and J lost 10 bases; unmatched junction nucleotides: 9. The CDR3 sequence is 15 residues long. The germline V gene encodes CDR1 MNHNS and CDR2 SASEGT. In DNA, the CDR3 is TGTGCCAGCAGTGTTGAGGGACAGGGGGTATGGGAGCAGTTCTTC. Protein sequence: CASSVEGQGVWEQFF.

The chain links TRBV5-4 to TRBJ2-1; D perhaps matches TRBD2 (6 bases). V lost 7 bases to trimming and J lost 5 bases, with 22 bases between them. The CDR3 length is 16 residues. The germline gives CDR1 SGHNT, CDR2 YYREEE (reference sequence). The CDR3: CASFSGAGPANNEQFF. CDR3 nucleotide sequence: TGTGCCAGCTTCTCGGGTGCGGGACCCGCTAACAATGAGCAGTTCTTC.

The V and J genes are TRBV19 and TRBJ2-3; 7 bases map to TRBD2. The CDR3 runs to 17 residues. V was clipped by 6 bases and J by 0 bases; unmatched bases: 12. CDR1 LNHDA and CDR2 SQIVND come from the germline V gene (reference sequence). The CDR3 loop is CASSPSGARSSTDTQYF. CDR3 sequence (DNA): TGTGCCAGTAGCCCCAGCGGGGCCCGGAGCAGCACAGATACGCAGTATTTT.

The V call is TRBV4-1, the J call TRBJ2-1, with D perhaps matching TRBD1 (6 bases). Germline V gene data show CDR1 as MGHRA and CDR2 as YSYEKL. Trimming took 5 bases from V and 4 from J, leaving 12 bases between them. The CDR3 has 14 residues. In DNA form, the CDR3 reads TGCGCCAGCAGCATCCGACAGGATTACAATGAGCAGTTCTTC. Amino acid sequence: CASSIRQDYNEQFF.

Relative to its sample, this clone is medium-sized. The chain has TRBV2 and TRBJ1-6, with 8 bases matching TRBD1. The V and J ends lost 2 bases and 8 bases, in that order; junction bases with no gene match: 5. In germline, CDR1 is SNHLY, CDR2 FYNNEI. The CDR3 sequence is 15 residues long. CDR3 coding DNA: TGTGCCAGCAGTGAAAACAGGGGGTTGGATTCACCCCTCCACTTT. Amino acid sequence: CASSENRGLDSPLHF.

V is TRBV14 and J is TRBJ1-6, with D hard to call. Trimming removed 1 base from V and 7 bases from J, with 11 bases in between. Per germline, CDR1 SGHDN and CDR2 FVKESK. The CDR3 runs to 15 residues. CDR3 in amino acids: CASSQGVRLNSPLHF. The CDR3 DNA is TGTGCCAGCAGCCAAGGGGTTCGGTTAAATTCACCCCTCCACTTT. Based on the CDR3 plus reference TRBV14 and TRBJ1-6, the full variable domain is EAGVTQFPSHSVIEKGQTVTLRCDPISGHDNLYWYRRVMGKEIKFLLHFVKESKQDESGMPNNRFLAERTGGTYSTLKVQPAELEDSGVYFCASSQGVRLNSPLHFGNGTRLTVT.

The chain joins TRBV2 to TRBJ2-7; D may be TRBD2 (5 bases). Germline loops: CDR1 SNHLY, CDR2 FYNNEI. The length of the CDR3 is 14 residues. The V and J ends lost 7 bases and 0 bases respectively, with 13 bases between them. DNA of the CDR3: TGTGCCAGCAAATCAGAGGGATACTCCTACGAGCAGTACTTC. As protein: CASKSEGYSYEQYF.

V gene TRBV7-2 combines with J gene TRBJ2-7, with D possibly TRBD2 on 7 matching bases. Trimming removed 4 bases from V and 6 bases from J, with 16 bases in between. The length of the CDR3 is 14 residues. Germline-derived CDR1 and CDR2 are SGHTA and FQGNSA. The CDR3 protein is CASSYGGGSSEQYF. The CDR3 nucleotides are TGTGCCAGCAGCTATGGCGGGGGCAGTTCCGAGCAGTACTTC.

This sequence joins TRBV5-1 and TRBJ2-1, with D perhaps assigned TRBD1 or TRBD2 (6 bases each). The germline V and J ends were trimmed by 1 base and 8 bases, with 10 bases remaining between them. CDR1 and CDR2 (germline): SGHRS, YFSETQ. The CDR3 is 13 amino acids. This CDR3 reads CASSLIGGDEQFF. CDR3 bases: TGCGCCAGCAGCTTGATCGGGGGCGATGAGCAGTTCTTC.

This clone was found a few times. The chain joins TRBV7-2 to TRBJ2-4; possible D gene TRBD2, 6 bases. This CDR3 spans 15 amino acids. Trimming removed 6 bases at V and 6 bases at J, with 18 bases between. Germline CDR1 and CDR2: SGHTA and FQGNSA. The CDR3 bases are TGTGCCAGCAGGCCAGGAGGGCCCGAGGGAAACATTCAGTACTTC. As protein: CASRPGGPEGNIQYF.